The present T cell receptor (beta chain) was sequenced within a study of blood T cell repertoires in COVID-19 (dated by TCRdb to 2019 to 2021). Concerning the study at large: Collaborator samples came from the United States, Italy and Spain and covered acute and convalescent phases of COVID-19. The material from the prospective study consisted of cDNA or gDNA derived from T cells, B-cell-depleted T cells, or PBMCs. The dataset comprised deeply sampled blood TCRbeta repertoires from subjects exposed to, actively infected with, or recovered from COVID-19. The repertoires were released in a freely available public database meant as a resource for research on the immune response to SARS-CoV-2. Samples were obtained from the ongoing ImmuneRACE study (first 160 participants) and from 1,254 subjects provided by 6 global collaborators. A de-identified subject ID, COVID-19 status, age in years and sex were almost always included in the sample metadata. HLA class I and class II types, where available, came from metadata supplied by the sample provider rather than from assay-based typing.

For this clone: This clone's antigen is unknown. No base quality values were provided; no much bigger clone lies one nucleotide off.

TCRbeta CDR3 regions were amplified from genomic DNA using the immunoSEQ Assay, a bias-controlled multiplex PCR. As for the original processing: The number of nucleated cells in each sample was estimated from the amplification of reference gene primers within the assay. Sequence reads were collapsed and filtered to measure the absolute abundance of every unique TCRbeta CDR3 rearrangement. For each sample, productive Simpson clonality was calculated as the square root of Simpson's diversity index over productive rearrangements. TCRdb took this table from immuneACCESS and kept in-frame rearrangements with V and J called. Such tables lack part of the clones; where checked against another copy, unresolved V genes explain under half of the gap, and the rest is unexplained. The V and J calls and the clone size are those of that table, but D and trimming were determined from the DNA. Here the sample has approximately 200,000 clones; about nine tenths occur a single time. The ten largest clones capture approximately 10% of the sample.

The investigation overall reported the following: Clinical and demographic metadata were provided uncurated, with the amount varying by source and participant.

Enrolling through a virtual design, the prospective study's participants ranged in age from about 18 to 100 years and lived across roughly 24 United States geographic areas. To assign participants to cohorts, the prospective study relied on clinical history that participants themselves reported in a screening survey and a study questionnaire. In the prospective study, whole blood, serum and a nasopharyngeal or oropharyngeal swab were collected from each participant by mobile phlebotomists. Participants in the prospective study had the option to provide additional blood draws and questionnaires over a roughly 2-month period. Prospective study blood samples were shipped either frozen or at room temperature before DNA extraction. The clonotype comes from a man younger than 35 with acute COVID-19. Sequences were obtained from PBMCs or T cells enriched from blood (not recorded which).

Read as DNA, the sequence is TGTGCCAGCAAAAGGGGGCTTGGGAATCAGCCCCAGCATTTT. It specifies CASKRGLGNQPQHF. The receptor chain draws on TRBV27 and TRBJ1-5; 7 of the junction bases match TRBD1. Reading from cysteine to phenylalanine, the CDR3 counts 14 amino acids. This entry keeps only the CDR3 DNA: 42 bases, framed from base 1. CDR1 and CDR2, looked up from the germline V gene (reference sequence), are MNHEY and SMNVEV. Clipping removes 7 bases from V and 4 bases from J, with 7 as the unmatched junction base count.